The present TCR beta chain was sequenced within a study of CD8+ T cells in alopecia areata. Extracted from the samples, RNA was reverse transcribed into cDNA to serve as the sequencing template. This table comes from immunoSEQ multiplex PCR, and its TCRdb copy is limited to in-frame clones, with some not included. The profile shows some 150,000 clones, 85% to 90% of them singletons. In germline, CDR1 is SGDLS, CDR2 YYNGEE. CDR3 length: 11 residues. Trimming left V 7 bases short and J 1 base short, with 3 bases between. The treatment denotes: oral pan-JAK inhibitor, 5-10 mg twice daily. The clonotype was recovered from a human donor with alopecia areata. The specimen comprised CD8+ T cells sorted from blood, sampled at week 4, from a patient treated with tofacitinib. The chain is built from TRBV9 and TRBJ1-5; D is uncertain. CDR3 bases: TGTGCCAGCGGGAGCAATCAGCCCCAGCATTTT. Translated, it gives CASGSNQPQHF.